Described below is a single T cell receptor (beta chain) sequence and its context. Using a J-beta primer mix together with a sample-barcoded 5' primer, a second PCR was run for about 7 to 12 cycles. Using its own MiXCR run on the 5' RACE reads, TCRdb lists one record per CDR3 protein. The sample shows more than 700,000 distinct CDR3 sequences, 35% to 50% of them seen only once. The data were taken from a study of blood T cells in healthy people across ages. A minimum of 6 million PBMCs was isolated per sample. Germline CDR1 reads SNHLY; CDR2 reads FYNNEI. The CDR3 is made up of 15 amino acids. With 2 bases removed from V and 5 bases from J, the gap between germline ends came to 12 bases.

The chain joins TRBV2 to TRBJ2-2, with D possibly TRBD1 on 6 matching bases. The clonotype was recovered from an elderly man in good health. The sequenced sample consisted of blood. CDR3 sequence (DNA): TGTGCCAGCAGTGAACAGGGGATGGATACCGGGGAGCTGTTTTTT. It yields the protein CASSEQGMDTGELFF.